In its sample, the clone carrying this TCR beta chain was seen many times. The antigen is not known. A second roughly 6 to 11 cycle PCR used barcoded and J-beta primers. TCRdb processed the 5' RACE reads anew with MiXCR; each CDR3 protein has one entry. The sample yields around 2 million distinct CDR3 sequences, roughly two fifths seen once. This specimen comes from a study of blood T cells in healthy people across ages. Whole-study context: Researchers report that template switching captured about one barcoded beta molecule per two T cells.

Study results and caveats: It was not known whether donors were CMV positive (a possible confounder of expanded clonotype changes).

This CDR3 is built from 12 residues. Trimming left V 4 bases short and J 7 bases short, with 11 bases between. Germline CDR1 reads SEHNR; CDR2 reads FQNEAQ (reference sequence). The chain is built from TRBV7-9 and TRBJ2-7; D gene unclear. The receptor was derived from a human donor in good health. The source material was blood. The CDR3 DNA follows: TGTGCCAGCAGCTCCTTGGGCGGTGAGCAGTACTTC. Amino acids: CASSSLGGEQYF.